These 25 T cell receptor beta chains came from one sample sequenced in a study of cytomegalovirus exposure and HLA in healthy donors. The PCR ran on 60 Vbeta and 13 Jbeta primers. Profiling relied on immunoSEQ multiplex PCR, and the TCRdb table lists in-frame clones only, not all of them. The top ten hold less than 3.5% of the sample, which has tens of thousands of clones, about 73% seen once. Sequenced material: PBMCs. The receptors stem from a woman in her thirties in good health and CMV-seronegative.

This clone was counted only a few times. The genes are TRBV18 and TRBJ2-4, with 9 bases identical to TRBD2. The CDR3 has 16 amino acids. CDR1 is KGHSH, CDR2 LQKENI, per germline. Germline trimming cut 5 bases from V and 9 bases from J; bases unmatched to any gene: 14. DNA of the CDR3: TGTGCCAGCTCATCGACTAGCGGAGAGGGGGAGAGCATTCAGTACTTC. Its translation: CASSSTSGEGESIQYF.

The chain joins TRBV2 to TRBJ1-6; 10 positions agree with TRBD1. The CDR3 length is 14 residues. Germline assignment: CDR1 SNHLY and CDR2 FYNNEI. Trimming took 10 bases from V and 8 from J; bases not matched to a gene: 8. CDR3 coding DNA: TGTGCCATACAATCCGGGACAGGGGATTCACCCCTCCACTTT. It codes for CAIQSGTGDSPLHF. The whole variable domain, remainder taken from reference TRBV2 and TRBJ1-6, is EPEVTQTPSHQVTQMGQEVILRCVPISNHLYFYWYRQILGQKVEFLVSFYNNEISEKSEIFDDQFSVERPDGSNFTLKIRSTKLEDSAMYFCAIQSGTGDSPLHFGNGTRLTVT.

The chain carries TRBV15 and TRBJ2-1; D perhaps matches TRBD2 (5 bases). The CDR3 extends over 15 amino acids. Deletions cut 3 bases from V and 2 bases from J, with 11 bases between. Germline CDR1 LNHNV, CDR2 YYDKDF (reference sequence). The CDR3 DNA reads TGTGCCACCAGCAGCCCTCGGGGTACCTACAATGAGCAGTTCTTC. This encodes CATSSPRGTYNEQFF.

The sample holds a few counts of this clone. V usage is TRBV28 and J usage is TRBJ2-1; TRBD2 aligns across 8 bases. V lost 3 bases to trimming and J lost 5 bases; unmatched junction nucleotides: 6. Germline CDR1 and CDR2: MDHEN and SYDVKM. CDR3 length: 15 amino acids. In DNA, the CDR3 is TGTGCCAGCAGTTTGGGACTAGGGAACAACAATGAGCAGTTCTTC. Residues: CASSLGLGNNNEQFF.

The DNA of the CDR3 is TGTGCCAGCAGCGTAGTGGGTCAGGCGCCCTACAATGAGCAGTTCTTC. It codes for CASSVVGQAPYNEQFF. The chain links TRBV9 to TRBJ2-1; D is uncertain. The CDR3 runs 16 residues. CDR1 is SGDLS and CDR2 is YYNGEE in the germline V gene. V lost 0 bases, J lost 2 bases, and 12 bases lay in between.

The V call is TRBV7-9, the J call TRBJ2-5, with 10 bases aligning to TRBD2. Per the germline V gene, CDR1 is SEHNR and CDR2 is FQNEAQ (reference sequence). V lost 1 base and J lost 4; bases outside the gene matches: 6. The CDR3 totals 16 residues. The CDR3 DNA follows: TGTGCCAGCAGCTTAGTGTCTAGCGGGAGTCTAGAGACCCAGTACTTC. This encodes CASSLVSSGSLETQYF.

A single count supports this clone. The rearrangement joins TRBV4-1 to TRBJ1-6; D is ambiguous. The CDR3 has 13 amino acids. The germline V gene has CDR1 MGHRA and CDR2 YSYEKL. V was shortened by 1 base and J by 7 bases, with 5 bases between the two germline ends. CDR3 bases: TGCGCCAGCAGCCAAGGACACAATTCACCCCTCCACTTT. It encodes CASSQGHNSPLHF.

The chain has TRBV9 and TRBJ1-5; 8 positions agree with TRBD1. Trimming took 0 bases from V and 4 from J; bases not matched to a gene: 3. This CDR3 is 15 amino acids long. Per germline, CDR1 SGDLS and CDR2 YYNGEE. CDR3 loop: CASSVGTGGNQPQHF. The DNA of the CDR3 is TGTGCCAGCAGCGTAGGAACAGGGGGTAATCAGCCCCAGCATTTT.

This chain links TRBV4-2 with TRBJ2-7; D is unresolved. The CDR3 is 14 residues long. Trimming removed 0 bases at V and 3 bases at J, with 9 bases between. The V gene's germline CDR1 is LGHNA and CDR2 YNFKEQ. The DNA for the CDR3 is TGTGCCAGCAGCCAAGACGGCGGTAACTACGAGCAGTACTTC. It yields the protein CASSQDGGNYEQYF.

As DNA, the CDR3 is TGTGCCTGGAGTGCCGGACTAGCGGGATTGGATTTTAGAGCAGATACGCAGTATTTT. It specifies CAWSAGLAGLDFRADTQYF. The rearrangement uses TRBV30 and TRBJ2-3, with 12 bases that match TRBD2. V trimming: 1 base; J trimming: 4 bases; junction bases outside the gene matches: 15. Germline V gene lookup returns CDR1 GTSNPN and CDR2 SVGIG (reference sequence). The CDR3 runs 19 residues.

The rearrangement joins TRBV10-3 to TRBJ2-3, with 10 bases identical to TRBD1. The V and J ends lost 4 bases and 4 bases, in that order; junction bases with no gene match: 5. The CDR3 runs to 15 residues. Germline values: CDR1 ENHRY, CDR2 SYGVKD. The CDR3 spells CAISATGGFADTQYF. The CDR3, as DNA: TGTGCCATCAGTGCGACAGGGGGCTTCGCAGATACGCAGTATTTT.

The gene calls are TRBV29-1 and TRBJ2-7; 9 bases are a match to TRBD2. With V trimmed by 0 bases and J by 7 bases, 4 bases remained unmatched. The germline gives CDR1 SQVTM, CDR2 ANQGSEA. The length of the CDR3 is 13 residues. For the CDR3, the DNA is TGCAGCGTTGAAGAGCGCGGGAGGGGTGAGCAGTACTTC. Protein: CSVEERGRGEQYF.

The chain recombines TRBV7-8 with TRBJ1-1; no clear D gene. V lost 1 base and J 1 base, leaving 13 bases between the germline ends. This CDR3 is built from 16 residues. The V gene's germline CDR1 is SGHVS and CDR2 FQNEAQ. The CDR3 is CASSLEARLRNTEAFF. The CDR3 DNA reads TGTGCCAGCAGCTTAGAGGCCAGACTTCGGAACACTGAAGCTTTCTTT.

This clone has just a few counts. The chain recombines TRBV27 with TRBJ2-7, with D perhaps matching TRBD2 (5 bases). Trimming stripped 2 bases from V and 4 bases from J, with 15 bases between. This CDR3 comprises 15 residues. Looked up from germline, CDR1 is MNHEY and CDR2 is SMNVEV (reference sequence). In DNA, the CDR3 is TGTGCCAGCAGTTTAGTACGAGGGAGAGAGTACGAGCAGTACTTC. It translates to CASSLVRGREYEQYF.

The V and J genes are TRBV2 and TRBJ2-7; 9 nucleotides agree with TRBD1. V shed 1 base, J shed 5 bases, and the junction held 3 bases outside the gene matches. Germline CDR1 and CDR2: SNHLY and FYNNEI. CDR3 length: 14 amino acids. The CDR3 nucleotides read TGTGCCAGCAGTGAAGGGACAGGGGTCCACGAGCAGTACTTC. It encodes CASSEGTGVHEQYF.

As concerns this clone: Other DNA sequences within the sample encode an identical CDR3. The chain uses TRBV9 and TRBJ1-1; perhaps TRBD1 as D (5 bases). CDR3 length: 13 amino acids. The V and J ends lost 3 bases and 4 bases respectively, with 10 bases between them. Germline loops: CDR1 SGDLS, CDR2 YYNGEE. The CDR3 DNA reads as TGTGCCAGCAGCGCAGGGCGTGGCACTGAAGCTTTCTTT. As protein: CASSAGRGTEAFF.

The chain uses TRBV6-6 and TRBJ2-5, with 7 bases identical to TRBD1. Per the germline V gene, CDR1 is MNHNY and CDR2 is SVGAGI (reference sequence). V trimming: 5 bases; J trimming: 1 base; junction bases outside the gene matches: 4. CDR3 size: 14 residues. The CDR3 here is CASSRQGPQETQYF. DNA for the CDR3: TGTGCCAGCAGTAGACAGGGACCCCAAGAGACCCAGTACTTC.

This chain joins TRBV5-1 and TRBJ2-2; D uncertain. Trimming shortened V by 1 base and J by 6 bases, and 7 bases separated the two germline ends. This CDR3 has 13 amino acids. From germline, CDR1 is SGHRS and CDR2 YFSETQ. CDR3 nucleotides: TGCGCCAGCAGCTTGTCCTTCGCCGGGGAGCTGTTTTTT. Translating gives CASSLSFAGELFF.

The chain employs TRBV4-1 and TRBJ2-5; D possibly corresponds to TRBD1 (6 bases). CDR3 length equals 15 residues. The V end was cut by 0 bases, the J end by 5 bases, with 13 bases between. Germline V gene sequence: CDR1 MGHRA, CDR2 YSYEKL. The CDR3 DNA sequence: TGCGCCAGCAGCCAAGAGTCAGGGGTTGATGAGACCCAGTACTTC. Translating it yields CASSQESGVDETQYF.

The chain combines TRBV5-4 with TRBJ2-3; 10 bases line up with TRBD2. This CDR3 comprises 16 residues. Germline loops: CDR1 SGHNT, CDR2 YYREEE (reference sequence). The J segment lost 3 bases and the V segment lost 4 bases, leaving 8 bases of the junction unmatched. This chain's CDR3 is CASSSTSGTRTDTQYF. The CDR3 coding sequence is TGTGCCAGCAGCAGCACTAGCGGGACAAGAACAGATACGCAGTATTTT.

The chain employs TRBV30 and TRBJ2-2; possibly TRBD1 for D (6 bases). Trimming left V 0 bases short and J 3 bases short, with 11 bases between. Germline CDR1 is GTSNPN and CDR2 is SVGIG (reference sequence). CDR3 size: 15 residues. CDR3 nucleotide sequence: TGTGCCTGGAGTGTTACAGGGCAAGACACCGGGGAGCTGTTTTTT. Encoded protein: CAWSVTGQDTGELFF.

This sequence joins TRBV2 and TRBJ2-7; 8 positions match TRBD2. Per germline, CDR1 SNHLY and CDR2 FYNNEI. The CDR3 is 16 residues long. J was trimmed by 6 bases and V by 4 bases; bases with no gene match: 14. The chain's CDR3 is CASSGAPYSGTSEQYF. Here the CDR3 DNA reads TGTGCCAGCAGTGGGGCCCCATATAGCGGGACTTCCGAGCAGTACTTC.

The V gene is TRBV5-1, the J gene TRBJ2-1, with D hard to call. Germline CDR1 and CDR2: SGHRS and YFSETQ. V lost 4 bases to trimming and J lost 5 bases, with 4 bases between them. The CDR3 is 11 amino acids. The chain's CDR3 is CASSQNNEQFF. Here the CDR3 DNA reads TGCGCCAGCAGCCAAAACAATGAGCAGTTCTTC.

The gene calls are TRBV2 and TRBJ1-1, with D possibly being TRBD1 (6 bases). The CDR3 is made up of 13 amino acids. V was clipped by 7 bases and J by 5 bases, with 14 bases between them. CDR1 and CDR2 (germline): SNHLY, FYNNEI. The CDR3 coding sequence is TGTGCCAGCATAAGGGGGTGGGGGACTGAAGCTTTCTTT. Amino acid sequence: CASIRGWGTEAFF.

This clone has more than one count but fewer than ten. The chain uses TRBV28 and TRBJ2-3; TRBD2 might be the D (6 bases). CDR1 and CDR2 (germline): MDHEN, SYDVKM. The CDR3 is 16 residues long. The V gene lost 5 bases and the J gene lost 4 bases, with 19 bases spanning the gap. CDR3 sequence: CASSLSTEGTADTQYF. CDR3 sequence (DNA): TGTGCCAGCAGTCTCTCGACGGAGGGAACAGCAGATACGCAGTATTTT.